A selection of T cell receptor beta chains follows, all from one sample in a study of OX40 agonist ivuxolimab in advanced cancers. The repertoire was sequenced with immunoSEQ multiplex PCR; TCRdb's copy has only in-frame clones and lacks some. In the table there are tens of thousands of clones, roughly four fifths of which are singletons. The source material was CD4+ or CD8+ T cells sorted from blood, sampled in a trial of the OX40 agonist ivuxolimab. The origin of the receptors is an adult with an advanced solid tumor such as melanoma, head and neck, liver or kidney cancer. Each CDR3 is given with its conserved first and last residue. The D gene is left open where the match is weak. For some rows the clone size is stated as once, few or many, or as a class when expanded; others skip it.

size	length	D	V	J	CDR3	DNA
.	12	.	TRBV6-5	TRBJ1-1	CASSSDRLEAFF	TGTGCCAGCAGTTCCGACAGGCTAGAAGCTTTCTTT
.	14	.	TRBV6-6	TRBJ2-7	CASTKQGPSYEQYF	TGTGCCAGCACCAAACAGGGTCCCTCCTACGAGCAGTACTTC
.	14	TRBD1	TRBV28	TRBJ1-2	CASSGTDSDYGYTF	TGTGCCAGCAGTGGGACAGACTCCGACTATGGCTACACCTTC
.	14	TRBD1	TRBV6-1	TRBJ1-1	CASRGDRGRTEAFF	TGTGCCAGCAGGGGGGACAGGGGGCGCACTGAAGCTTTCTTT
.	15	TRBD2	TRBV28	TRBJ2-2	CASSFSGANTGELFF	TGTGCCAGCAGTTTCAGCGGGGCAAACACCGGGGAGCTGTTTTTT
.	12	.	TRBV7-2	TRBJ1-2	CASRGTTYGYTF	TGTGCCAGCCGGGGGACAACCTATGGCTACACCTTC
.	13	TRBD2	TRBV25-1	TRBJ2-7	CASISGRAYEQYF	TGTGCCAGCATAAGCGGGAGAGCCTACGAGCAGTACTTC
.	15	.	TRBV21-1	TRBJ1-2	CASSKEWAANYGYTF	TGTGCCAGCAGCAAAGAGTGGGCAGCTAACTATGGCTACACCTTC
.	13	.	TRBV4-2	TRBJ2-1	CASSQDRRTSRFF	TGTGCCAGCAGCCAAGATCGGAGGACGTCGCGGTTCTTC
.	15	TRBD1	TRBV6-1	TRBJ2-3	CASSEAGGWTDTQYF	TGTGCCAGCAGTGAGGCAGGGGGCTGGACAGATACGCAGTATTTT
.	15	TRBD1	TRBV5-1	TRBJ2-7	CASSLLGGTNDEQYF	TGCGCCAGCAGCTTGTTAGGGGGCACGAATGACGAGCAGTACTTC
few	13	.	TRBV9	TRBJ1-2	CASSVATEGGYTF	TGTGCCAGCAGCGTAGCGACTGAGGGTGGCTACACCTTC
once	11	.	TRBV7-9	TRBJ2-3	CASSSQDTQYF	TGTGCCAGCAGCTCCCAGGATACGCAGTATTTT
.	14	.	TRBV30	TRBJ1-4	CAWRAGTLNEKLFF	TGTGCCTGGAGAGCCGGGACACTTAATGAAAAACTGTTTTTT
.	14	TRBD1	TRBV27	TRBJ2-7	CASSSKSGGWEQYF	TGTGCCAGCAGTAGTAAATCAGGGGGCTGGGAGCAGTACTTC
.	13	.	TRBV14	TRBJ2-3	CASSHIITDTQYF	TGTGCCAGCAGCCACATTATCACAGATACGCAGTATTTT
.	12	.	TRBV10-3	TRBJ1-2	CAISNLQDGYTF	TGTGCCATCAGTAACTTACAGGATGGCTACACCTTC
.	18	.	TRBV9	TRBJ1-3	CASSVAMGDVFSGNTIYF	TGTGCCAGCAGCGTGGCCATGGGGGATGTCTTCTCTGGAAACACCATATATTTT
.	14	TRBD1	TRBV29-1	TRBJ1-1	CSVNSGGWGTEAFF	TGCAGCGTTAACTCAGGGGGCTGGGGCACTGAAGCTTTCTTT
.	12	TRBD2	TRBV7-6	TRBJ2-5	CASSLAEETQYF	TGTGCCAGTAGCCTAGCGGAAGAGACCCAGTACTTC
.	17	.	TRBV7-9	TRBJ2-3	CASSLGSATPRTDTQYF	TGTGCCAGCAGCTTAGGTTCGGCGACCCCACGCACAGATACGCAGTATTTT
.	16	TRBD1	TRBV30	TRBJ1-4	CAWSVFRDRASEKLFF	TGTGCCTGGAGTGTTTTCAGGGACAGGGCTAGTGAAAAACTGTTTTTT
.	10	.	TRBV5-8	TRBJ2-5	CASGIETQYF	TGTGCCAGTGGGATTGAGACCCAGTACTTC
few	14	TRBD2	TRBV30	TRBJ2-3	CAWSVGLGSDTQYF	TGTGCCTGGAGTGTAGGACTAGGATCAGATACGCAGTATTTT
.	13	.	TRBV7-9	TRBJ1-5	CASSFLDDQPQHF	TGTGCCAGCAGCTTCCTAGACGATCAGCCCCAGCATTTT
.	14	.	TRBV19	TRBJ2-4	CASGAQLAKNIQYF	TGTGCCAGCGGGGCCCAACTAGCCAAAAACATTCAGTACTTC
.	14	.	TRBV7-9	TRBJ1-6	CASSLDGTNSPLHF	TGTGCCAGCAGCTTAGACGGGACAAATTCACCCCTCCACTTT
.	16	TRBD2	TRBV7-6	TRBJ2-5	CASSLLAGDGRETQYF	TGTGCCAGCAGCTTGCTAGCGGGAGATGGGCGAGAGACCCAGTACTTC
.	15	.	TRBV28	TRBJ2-5	CASSLNPGGQETQYF	TGTGCCAGCAGTTTGAACCCTGGGGGGCAAGAGACCCAGTACTTC
.	13	.	TRBV5-6	TRBJ2-7	CASSFRAVYEQYF	TGTGCCAGCAGCTTTAGGGCCGTTTACGAGCAGTACTTC
.	15	TRBD1	TRBV5-4	TRBJ2-7	CASSKDRLSSYEQYF	TGTGCCAGCAGCAAGGACAGGCTAAGCTCCTACGAGCAGTACTTC
once	15	.	TRBV5-1	TRBJ1-1	CASSVGGWMNTEAFF	TGCGCCAGCAGCGTGGGAGGTTGGATGAACACTGAAGCTTTCTTT